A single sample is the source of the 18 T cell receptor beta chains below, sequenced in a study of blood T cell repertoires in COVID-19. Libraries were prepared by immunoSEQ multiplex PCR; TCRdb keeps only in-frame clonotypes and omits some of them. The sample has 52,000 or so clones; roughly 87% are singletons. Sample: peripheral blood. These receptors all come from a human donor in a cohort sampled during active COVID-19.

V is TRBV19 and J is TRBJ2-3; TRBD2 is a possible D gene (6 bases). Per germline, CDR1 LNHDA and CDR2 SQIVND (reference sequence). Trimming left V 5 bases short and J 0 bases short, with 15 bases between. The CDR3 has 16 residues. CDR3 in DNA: TGTGCCAGTAGTTTGCTGGGGGGTTCTAGCACAGATACGCAGTATTTT. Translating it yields CASSLLGGSSTDTQYF.

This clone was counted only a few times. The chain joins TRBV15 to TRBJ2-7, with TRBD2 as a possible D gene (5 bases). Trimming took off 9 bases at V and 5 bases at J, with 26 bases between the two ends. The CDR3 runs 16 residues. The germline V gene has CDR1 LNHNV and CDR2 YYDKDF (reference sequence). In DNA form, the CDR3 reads TGTGCCACGAATTCCGAGGTCGGCGGGTGGAACCACGAGCAGTACTTC. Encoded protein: CATNSEVGGWNHEQYF.

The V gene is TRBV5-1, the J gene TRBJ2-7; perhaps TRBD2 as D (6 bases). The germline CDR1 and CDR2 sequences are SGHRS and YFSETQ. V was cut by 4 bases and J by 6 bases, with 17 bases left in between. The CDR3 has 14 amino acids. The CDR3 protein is CASSPIGGWGEQYF. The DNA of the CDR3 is TGCGCCAGCAGCCCTATCGGGGGATGGGGCGAGCAGTACTTC.

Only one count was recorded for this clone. CDR3 DNA: TGTGCCAGCAGTAGGGGGGGCACTGAAGCTTTCTTT. Translated: CASSRGGTEAFF. The gene calls are TRBV27 and TRBJ1-1; possibly TRBD1 for D (6 bases). From germline, CDR1 is MNHEY and CDR2 SMNVEV (reference sequence). The CDR3 length is 12 residues. With 5 bases removed from V and 4 bases from J, the gap between germline ends came to 8 bases.

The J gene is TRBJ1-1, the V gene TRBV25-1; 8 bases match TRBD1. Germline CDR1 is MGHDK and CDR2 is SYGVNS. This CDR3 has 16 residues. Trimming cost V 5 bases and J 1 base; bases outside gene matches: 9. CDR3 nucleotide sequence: TGTGCCAGCAGTAGGGGGGGCAGGGGGCGGAACACTGAAGCTTTCTTT. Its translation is CASSRGGRGRNTEAFF.

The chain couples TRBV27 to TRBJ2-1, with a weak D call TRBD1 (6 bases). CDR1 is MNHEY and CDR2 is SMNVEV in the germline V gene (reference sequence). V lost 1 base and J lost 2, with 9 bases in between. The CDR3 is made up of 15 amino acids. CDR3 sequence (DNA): TGTGCCAGCAGTTTATTCACAGGGACCTACAATGAGCAGTTCTTC. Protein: CASSLFTGTYNEQFF.

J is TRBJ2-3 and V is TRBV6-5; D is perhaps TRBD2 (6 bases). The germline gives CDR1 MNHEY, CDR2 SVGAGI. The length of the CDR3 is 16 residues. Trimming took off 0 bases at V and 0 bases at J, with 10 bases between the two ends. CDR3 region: CASSYSGGTSTDTQYF. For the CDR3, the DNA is TGTGCCAGCAGTTACTCGGGGGGTACGAGCACAGATACGCAGTATTTT.

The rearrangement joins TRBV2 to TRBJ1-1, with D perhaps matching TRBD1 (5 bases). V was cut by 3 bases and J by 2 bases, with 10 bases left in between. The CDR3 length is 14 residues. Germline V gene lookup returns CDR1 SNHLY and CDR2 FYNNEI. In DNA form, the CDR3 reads TGTGCCAGCAGTGATGCGGGGGTAAACACTGAAGCTTTCTTT. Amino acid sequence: CASSDAGVNTEAFF. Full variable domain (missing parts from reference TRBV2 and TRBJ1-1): EPEVTQTPSHQVTQMGQEVILRCVPISNHLYFYWYRQILGQKVEFLVSFYNNEISEKSEIFDDQFSVERPDGSNFTLKIRSTKLEDSAMYFCASSDAGVNTEAFFGQGTRLTVV.

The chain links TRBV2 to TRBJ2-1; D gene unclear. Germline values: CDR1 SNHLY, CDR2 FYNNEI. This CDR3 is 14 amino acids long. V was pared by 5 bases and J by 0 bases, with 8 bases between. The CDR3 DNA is TGTGCCAGCAGTCTTTACAGCTCCTACAATGAGCAGTTCTTC. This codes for CASSLYSSYNEQFF.

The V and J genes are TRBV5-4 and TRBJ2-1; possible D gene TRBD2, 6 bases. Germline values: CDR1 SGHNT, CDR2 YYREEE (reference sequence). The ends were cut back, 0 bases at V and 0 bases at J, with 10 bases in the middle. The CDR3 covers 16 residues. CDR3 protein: CASSLVGGSSYNEQFF. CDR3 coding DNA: TGTGCCAGCAGCTTGGTGGGGGGTAGCTCCTACAATGAGCAGTTCTTC.

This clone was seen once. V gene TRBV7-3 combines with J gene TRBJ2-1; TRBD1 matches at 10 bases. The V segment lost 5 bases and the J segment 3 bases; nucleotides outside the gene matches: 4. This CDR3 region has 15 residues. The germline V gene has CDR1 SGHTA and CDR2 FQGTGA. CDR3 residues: CASSGGQGGYNEQFF. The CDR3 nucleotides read TGTGCCAGCAGCGGCGGACAGGGGGGCTACAATGAGCAGTTCTTC.

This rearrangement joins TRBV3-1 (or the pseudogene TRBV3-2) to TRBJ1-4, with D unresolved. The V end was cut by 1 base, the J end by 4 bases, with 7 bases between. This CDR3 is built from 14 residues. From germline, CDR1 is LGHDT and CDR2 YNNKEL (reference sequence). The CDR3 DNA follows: TGTGCCAGCAGCCAAGTACAAGTTAATGAAAAACTGTTTTTT. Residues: CASSQVQVNEKLFF.

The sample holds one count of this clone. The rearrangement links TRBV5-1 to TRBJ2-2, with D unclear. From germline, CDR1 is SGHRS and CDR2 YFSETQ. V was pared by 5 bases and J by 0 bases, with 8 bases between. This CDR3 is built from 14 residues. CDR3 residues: CASRVETNTGELFF. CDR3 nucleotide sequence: TGCGCCAGCAGGGTAGAGACGAACACCGGGGAGCTGTTTTTT.

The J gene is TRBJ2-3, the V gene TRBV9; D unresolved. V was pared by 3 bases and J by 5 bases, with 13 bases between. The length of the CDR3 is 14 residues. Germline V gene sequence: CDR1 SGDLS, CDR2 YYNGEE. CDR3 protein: CASSGSLPGDTQYF. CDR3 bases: TGTGCCAGCAGCGGGAGCCTACCTGGAGATACGCAGTATTTT.

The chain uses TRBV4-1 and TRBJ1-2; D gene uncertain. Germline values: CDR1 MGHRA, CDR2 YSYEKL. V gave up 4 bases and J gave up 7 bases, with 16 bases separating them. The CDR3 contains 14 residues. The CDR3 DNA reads TGCGCCAGCAGCCCCGTAGGGAGGGCGGGTGGCTACACCTTC. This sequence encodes CASSPVGRAGGYTF.

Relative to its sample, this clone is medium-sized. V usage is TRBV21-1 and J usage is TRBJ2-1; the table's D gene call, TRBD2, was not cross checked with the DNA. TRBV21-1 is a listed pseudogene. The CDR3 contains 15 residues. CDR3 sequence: CASSNRSSGSNEQFF. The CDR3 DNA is TGTGCCAGCAGCAATAGGTCTAGCGGGAGTAATGAGCAGTTCTTC.

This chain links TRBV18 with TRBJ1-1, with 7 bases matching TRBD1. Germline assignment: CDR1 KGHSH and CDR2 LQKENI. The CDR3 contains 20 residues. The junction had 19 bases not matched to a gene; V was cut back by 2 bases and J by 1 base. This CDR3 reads CASSPWRLMRVDRPNTEAFF. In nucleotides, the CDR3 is TGTGCCAGCTCACCATGGCGTTTAATGAGGGTGGACAGGCCGAACACTGAAGCTTTCTTT.

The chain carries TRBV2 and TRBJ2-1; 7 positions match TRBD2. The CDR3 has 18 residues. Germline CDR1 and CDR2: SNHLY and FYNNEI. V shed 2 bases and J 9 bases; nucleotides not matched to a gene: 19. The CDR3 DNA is TGTGCCAGCAGTGAAAGCGCCCTCACGGCGGGAGCGTCGGGTGAGCAGTTCTTC. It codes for CASSESALTAGASGEQFF.